The entry below describes one TCR beta chain. This sample stems from a study of control samples from healthy donors and cancer patients. The CDR3 is 13 residues long. V lost 3 bases and J 1 base, leaving 5 bases between the germline ends. Germline V gene data show CDR1 as SGDLS and CDR2 as YYNGEE. Some clones are missing from TCRdb's copy, which holds only in-frame ones; the method was immunoSEQ multiplex PCR. The profile shows around 74,000 clones, approximately 92% of them singletons. Sequenced material: blood. This receptor was obtained from a woman aged 60-75 years in good health. The chain carries TRBV9 and TRBJ1-5; D gene ambiguous. The CDR3 coding sequence is TGTGCCAGCAGCGGAGGGAGCAATCAGCCCCAGCATTTT. It encodes CASSGGSNQPQHF.